Shown below are 21 T cell receptor beta chains from a single sample sequenced in a study of blood T cell repertoires in COVID-19 (dated by TCRdb to 2019 to 2021). To prepare the library, the immunoSEQ multiplex PCR assay was applied. TCRdb's version of the immuneACCESS table is confined to in-frame rearrangements and falls short of the full clone set. An unresolved V gene accounts for under half of the shortfall where checked; the remainder is of unknown origin. This sample is represented by 250,000 to 350,000 clones; over 75% of them were singletons. The ten largest account for roughly 4% of the sample. Sequencing was performed on peripheral blood. The receptors were gathered from a woman between 45 and 65 years old with active or convalescent COVID-19.

V usage is TRBV6-2 or TRBV6-3 and J usage is TRBJ2-7, with a possible D match to TRBD2 (6 bases). The CDR3 loop spans 16 amino acids. The germline V gene has CDR1 MNHEY and CDR2 SVGEGT. The V and J ends lost 7 bases and 6 bases respectively, with 25 bases between them. The CDR3 here is CASTPTGTHNLFEQYF. CDR3 in DNA: TGTGCCAGCACCCCAACCGGGACTCATAATCTATTCGAGCAGTACTTC.

The V call is TRBV5-1, the J call TRBJ2-7; a possible D gene is TRBD1 (6 bases). This CDR3 has 16 residues. The V and J ends lost 0 bases and 2 bases respectively, with 15 bases between them. Germline V gives CDR1 SGHRS, CDR2 YFSETQ. CDR3 protein: CASSLGAQAGAYEQYF. The CDR3 DNA is TGCGCCAGCAGCTTGGGGGCCCAGGCAGGGGCCTACGAGCAGTACTTC.

The rearrangement links TRBV20-1 to TRBJ2-1; TRBD2 matches 12 bases. Germline CDR1 and CDR2: DFQATT and SNEGSKA (reference sequence). After removal of 7 bases from V and 8 bases from J, the junction contained 15 bases not matched to a gene. The CDR3 has 16 residues. The CDR3 sequence: CSGSDLTSGSKDEQFF. CDR3 coding DNA: TGCAGTGGTAGTGATTTGACTAGCGGGAGTAAGGATGAGCAGTTCTTC.

V is TRBV6-2 or TRBV6-3 and J is TRBJ2-7; 7 bases fit TRBD1. The CDR3 contains 14 residues. V shed 2 bases and J 2 bases; nucleotides not matched to a gene: 3. Germline values: CDR1 MNHEY, CDR2 SVGEGT. The CDR3 DNA is TGTGCCAGCAGTTACCCGACAGGGACCTACGAGCAGTACTTC. Its translation is CASSYPTGTYEQYF.

The gene calls are TRBV7-3 and TRBJ2-1, with 11 bases aligning to TRBD2. CDR3 length: 16 amino acids. Germline V gene data show CDR1 as SGHTA and CDR2 as FQGTGA. The junction had 8 bases not matched to a gene; V was cut back by 5 bases and J by 5 bases. CDR3 bases: TGTGCCAGCAGCCCGTCCGGGACTAGCGGTAACAATGAGCAGTTCTTC. Its protein product is CASSPSGTSGNNEQFF.

J is TRBJ1-2 and V is TRBV28; D remains unclear. This CDR3 region has 12 residues. Trimming took off 5 bases at V and 4 bases at J, with 8 bases between the two ends. Germline values: CDR1 MDHEN, CDR2 SYDVKM. Here the CDR3 reads CASSRSTYGYTF. The DNA for the CDR3 is TGTGCCAGCAGTCGTAGTACCTATGGCTACACCTTC.

The chain couples TRBV7-2 to TRBJ2-7; TRBD2 matches 12 bases. The junction had 6 bases not matched to a gene; V was cut back by 5 bases and J by 7 bases. The CDR3 is made up of 14 amino acids. Looked up from germline, CDR1 is SGHTA and CDR2 is FQGNSA. Written as DNA, the CDR3 is TGTGCCAGCAGCCGCACTAGCGGGGGGTTTGAGCAGTACTTC. Amino acid sequence: CASSRTSGGFEQYF.

The chain recombines TRBV4-2 with TRBJ2-2, with no clear D. The germline CDR1 and CDR2 sequences are LGHNA and YNFKEQ. The V and J ends lost 1 base and 7 bases respectively, with 13 bases between them. The CDR3 covers 15 residues. The CDR3 region has the DNA TGTGCCAGCAGCCAAGTCCTACGTCCAGGCGGGGAGCTGTTTTTT. Translation: CASSQVLRPGGELFF.

The chain uses TRBV10-3 and TRBJ2-7; D possibly corresponds to TRBD2 (5 bases). Germline V lookup: CDR1 ENHRY, CDR2 SYGVKD. The CDR3 is 15 amino acids. V shed 3 bases and J shed 5 bases, with 17 bases lying between them. CDR3 in DNA: TGTGCCATCAGTGAATTAAGGGCGGGTTCGAACGAGCAGTACTTC. Translating gives CAISELRAGSNEQYF.

The chain links TRBV3-1 (or the pseudogene TRBV3-2) to TRBJ1-1, with 8 bases aligning to TRBD1. V was clipped by 3 bases and J by 11 bases; unmatched bases: 14. The CDR3 runs to 15 residues. The germline gives CDR1 LGHDT, CDR2 YNNKEL (reference sequence). The CDR3 sequence is CASSQSNQGAREAFF. The CDR3 coding sequence is TGTGCCAGCAGCCAGAGTAACCAGGGGGCGCGGGAGGCTTTCTTT.

The chain employs TRBV6-1 and TRBJ2-2, with D hard to call. Germline CDR1 and CDR2: MNHNS and SASEGT. The V end was cut by 2 bases, the J end by 0 bases, with 4 bases between. The CDR3 has 14 amino acids. The CDR3 region is CASSETANTGELFF. The CDR3 DNA sequence: TGTGCCAGCAGTGAAACGGCGAACACCGGGGAGCTGTTTTTT.

The rearrangement uses TRBV5-4 and TRBJ2-7; 12 bases are shared with TRBD2. J gave up 3 bases and V 4 bases, and 5 bases lay outside the gene matches. This CDR3 region has 15 residues. Looked up from germline, CDR1 is SGHNT and CDR2 is YYREEE (reference sequence). The CDR3: CASSRGLAGHYEQYF. In DNA, the CDR3 is TGTGCCAGCAGCCGAGGACTAGCGGGACACTACGAGCAGTACTTC. The full variable domain, completed using reference TRBV5-4 and TRBJ2-7, is ETGVTQSPTHLIKTRGQQVTLRCSSQSGHNTVSWYQQALGQGPQFIFQYYREEENGRGNFPPRFSGLQFPNYSSELNVNALELDDSALYLCASSRGLAGHYEQYFGPGTRLTVT.

V is TRBV18 and J is TRBJ2-3, with 9 bases lining up with TRBD1. The CDR3 covers 14 residues. Trimming removed 6 bases from V and 2 bases from J; junction bases left unmatched: 3. Germline lookup yields CDR1 KGHSH and CDR2 LQKENI. The CDR3 sequence: CASSQQGATDTQYF. Here the CDR3 DNA reads TGTGCCAGCTCCCAACAGGGGGCCACAGATACGCAGTATTTT.

This clone was counted a few times. The V and J genes are TRBV6-5 and TRBJ1-1; 9 bases match TRBD1. V dropped 4 bases and J dropped 7; count of bases not matched to a gene: 7. Germline CDR1 MNHEY, CDR2 SVGAGI. The CDR3 totals 14 residues. The CDR3 bases are TGTGCCAGCAGTTTATACAGGGGGCGGGGTGAAGCTTTCTTT. As protein: CASSLYRGRGEAFF.

The chain couples TRBV6-5 to TRBJ1-2; the match to TRBD1 covers 7 bases. The CDR3 runs 14 residues. With 8 bases clipped from V and 8 bases from J, the junction kept 14 bases outside the gene matches. The germline V gene has CDR1 MNHEY and CDR2 SVGAGI. The CDR3 nucleotides read TGTGCCAGCGACCAAGGAGGGGGCGTATCGGGCTACACCTTC. Amino acid sequence: CASDQGGGVSGYTF.

This clone has a single count. The chain links TRBV4-3 to TRBJ2-3; 9 nucleotides line up with TRBD2. CDR1 is LGHNA, CDR2 YSLEER, per germline. V shed 1 base, J shed 7 bases, and the junction held 6 bases outside the gene matches. The CDR3 is 15 amino acids. The CDR3 sequence: CASSQAAGGSYTQYF. The CDR3 nucleotides read TGCGCCAGCAGCCAAGCCGCGGGGGGGAGTTATACGCAGTATTTT.

This sequence joins TRBV4-3 and TRBJ1-2; no reliable D call. This CDR3 is built from 15 residues. Germline values: CDR1 LGHNA, CDR2 YSLEER. The germline V and J ends were trimmed by 0 bases and 8 bases, with 16 bases remaining between them. The CDR3 bases are TGCGCCAGCAGCCAAGATACGGGGAGGTATTGGGGCTACACCTTC. Its translation is CASSQDTGRYWGYTF.

V and J are TRBV4-2 and TRBJ2-5; weak D call: TRBD2 (6 bases). CDR3 length: 15 residues. V lost 0 bases and J lost 3, with 11 bases in between. Germline loops: CDR1 LGHNA, CDR2 YNFKEQ. CDR3 sequence: CASSQEPRGEETQYF. CDR3 in DNA: TGTGCCAGCAGCCAAGAACCGCGGGGCGAAGAGACCCAGTACTTC.

The chain uses TRBV4-1 and TRBJ1-4, with 7 bases that match TRBD1. The CDR3 is 17 residues long. After removal of 4 bases from V and 6 bases from J, the junction contained 14 bases not matched to a gene. Germline V gene sequence: CDR1 MGHRA, CDR2 YSYEKL. The CDR3 here is CASSPRQGGRGDEKLFF. The CDR3, as DNA: TGCGCCAGCAGCCCCCGACAGGGAGGCAGGGGGGATGAAAAACTGTTTTTT.

The rearrangement joins TRBV7-3 to TRBJ2-1, with 9 bases fitting TRBD2. The CDR3 contains 15 residues. V dropped 5 bases and J dropped 9; count of bases not matched to a gene: 11. The germline CDR1 and CDR2 sequences are SGHTA and FQGTGA. As DNA, the CDR3 is TGTGCCAGCAGCCCCCGGGTAGCGGGGGAACCTGAGCAGTTCTTC. Residues: CASSPRVAGEPEQFF. The full variable domain, its missing parts supplied by reference TRBV7-3 and TRBJ2-1, is GAGVSQTPSNKVTEKGKYVELRCDPISGHTALYWYRQSLGQGPEFLIYFQGTGAADDSGLPNDRFFAVRPEGSVSTLKIQRTERGDSAVYLCASSPRVAGEPEQFFGPGTRLTVL.

This sequence joins TRBV5-5 and TRBJ1-2; D not resolved. The CDR3 contains 14 residues. The germline V and J ends were trimmed by 2 bases and 4 bases, with 12 bases remaining between them. The germline V gene has CDR1 SGHKS and CDR2 YYEKEE (reference sequence). The CDR3 bases are TGTGCCAGCAGCTTATCTTCCAGCGGCTATGGCTACACCTTC. Residues: CASSLSSSGYGYTF.